This T cell receptor (beta chain) emerged from a study of shared clonotypes between healthy human individuals. Whole-study context: Per-donor plates numbered three CD4 naive, three CD4 memory, two CD8 naive and one CD8 memory. Study-level results: Naive CD4 clonotype sharing across a few donors was approximately 5.2%.

A CD45RA-negative memory subset and a CD45RA+ naive subset were separated from the CD4+ cells. Sequencing used immunoSEQ multiplex PCR; TCRdb keeps in-frame clones, though not all of them. Of under 1,100,000 clones in the sample, 70% to 80% were seen once. Of note for this clone: Its antigen is still unknown.

Trimming cost V 5 bases and J 4 bases, with 11 bases left between them. The germline V gene has CDR1 MDHEN and CDR2 SYDVKM. The CDR3 consists of 13 residues. The TCR originated in a man between 18 and 29 years old in good health. Some clones in this sample may be carry-over from other donors' samples. The chain uses TRBV28 and TRBJ1-2; D uncertain. Sequenced material: memory CD4+ T cells from PBMCs. Subset indicated: CD45RA-negative fraction. This CDR3 reads CASSAPDIYGYTF. Written as DNA, the CDR3 is TGTGCCAGCAGTGCTCCAGACATCTATGGCTACACCTTC.